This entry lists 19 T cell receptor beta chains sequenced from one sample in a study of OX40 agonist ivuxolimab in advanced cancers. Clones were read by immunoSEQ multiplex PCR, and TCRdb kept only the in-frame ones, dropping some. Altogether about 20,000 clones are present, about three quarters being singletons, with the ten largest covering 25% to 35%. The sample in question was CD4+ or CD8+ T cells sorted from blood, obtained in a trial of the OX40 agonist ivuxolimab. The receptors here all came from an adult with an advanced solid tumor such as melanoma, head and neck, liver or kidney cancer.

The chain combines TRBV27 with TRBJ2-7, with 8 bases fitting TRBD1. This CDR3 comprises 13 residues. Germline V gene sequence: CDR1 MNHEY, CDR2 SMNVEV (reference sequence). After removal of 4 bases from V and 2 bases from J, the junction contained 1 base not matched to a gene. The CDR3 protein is CASSSGGTYEQYF. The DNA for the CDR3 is TGTGCCAGCAGTTCAGGGGGCACCTACGAGCAGTACTTC.

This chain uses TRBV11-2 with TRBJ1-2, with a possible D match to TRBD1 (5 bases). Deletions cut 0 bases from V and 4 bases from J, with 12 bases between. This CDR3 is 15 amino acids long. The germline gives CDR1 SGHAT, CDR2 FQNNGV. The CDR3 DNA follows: TGTGCCAGCAGCTTAGATCCCGGGACGTCCTATGGCTACACCTTC. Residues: CASSLDPGTSYGYTF. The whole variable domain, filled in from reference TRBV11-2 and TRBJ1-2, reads EAGVAQSPRYKIIEKRQSVAFWCNPISGHATLYWYQQILGQGPKLLIQFQNNGVVDDSQLPKDRFSAERLKGVDSTLKIQPAKLEDSAVYLCASSLDPGTSYGYTFGSGTRLTVV.

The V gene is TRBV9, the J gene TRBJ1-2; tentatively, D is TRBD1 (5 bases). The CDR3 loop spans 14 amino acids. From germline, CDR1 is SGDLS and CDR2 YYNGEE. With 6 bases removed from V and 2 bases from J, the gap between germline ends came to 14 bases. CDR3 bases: TGTGCCAGCACCCCCGGGGGAAGAAACTATGGCTACACCTTC. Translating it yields CASTPGGRNYGYTF.

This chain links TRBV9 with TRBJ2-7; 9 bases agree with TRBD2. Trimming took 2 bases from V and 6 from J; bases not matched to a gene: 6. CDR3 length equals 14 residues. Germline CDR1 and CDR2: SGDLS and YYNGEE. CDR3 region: CASSVGSGSLEQYF. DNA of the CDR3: TGTGCCAGCAGCGTGGGTAGCGGGAGTCTCGAGCAGTACTTC.

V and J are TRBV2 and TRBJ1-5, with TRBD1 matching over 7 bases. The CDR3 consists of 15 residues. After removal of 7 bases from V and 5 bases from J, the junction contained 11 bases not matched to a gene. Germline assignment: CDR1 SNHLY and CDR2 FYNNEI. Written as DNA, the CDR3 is TGTGCCAGCATTGGGTCAGGGGGTCTCTATCAGCCCCAGCATTTT. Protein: CASIGSGGLYQPQHF.

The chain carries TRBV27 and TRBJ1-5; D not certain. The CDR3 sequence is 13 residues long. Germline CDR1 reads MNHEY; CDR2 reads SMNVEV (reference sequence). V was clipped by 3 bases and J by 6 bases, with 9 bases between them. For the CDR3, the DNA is TGTGCCAGCAGTTTGGGGATAGGTCAGCCCCAGCATTTT. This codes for CASSLGIGQPQHF.

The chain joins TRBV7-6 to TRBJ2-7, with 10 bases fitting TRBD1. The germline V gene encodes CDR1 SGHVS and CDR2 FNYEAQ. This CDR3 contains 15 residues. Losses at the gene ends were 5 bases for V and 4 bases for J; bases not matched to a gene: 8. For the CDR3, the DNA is TGTGCCAGCAGCCCGGGACAGGGGCCCGGGTACGAGCAGTACTTC. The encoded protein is CASSPGQGPGYEQYF. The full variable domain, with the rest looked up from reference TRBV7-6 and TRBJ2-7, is GAGVSQSPRYKVTKRGQDVALRCDPISGHVSLYWYRQALGQGPEFLTYFNYEAQQDKSGLPNDRFSAERPEGSISTLTIQRTEQRDSAMYRCASSPGQGPGYEQYFGPGTRLTVT.

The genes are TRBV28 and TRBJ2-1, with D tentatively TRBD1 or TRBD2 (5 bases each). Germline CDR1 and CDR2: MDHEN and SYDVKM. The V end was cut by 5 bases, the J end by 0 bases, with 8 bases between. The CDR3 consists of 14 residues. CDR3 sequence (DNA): TGTGCCAGCAGTCCAGGGAGCTCCTACAATGAGCAGTTCTTC. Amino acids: CASSPGSSYNEQFF.

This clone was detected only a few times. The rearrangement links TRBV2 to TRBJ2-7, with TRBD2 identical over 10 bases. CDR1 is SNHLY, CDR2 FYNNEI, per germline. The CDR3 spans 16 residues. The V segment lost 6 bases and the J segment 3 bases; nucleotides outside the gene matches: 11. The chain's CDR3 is CASRDPRLAGRYEQYF. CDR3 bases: TGTGCCAGCAGAGACCCACGACTAGCGGGCCGCTACGAGCAGTACTTC.

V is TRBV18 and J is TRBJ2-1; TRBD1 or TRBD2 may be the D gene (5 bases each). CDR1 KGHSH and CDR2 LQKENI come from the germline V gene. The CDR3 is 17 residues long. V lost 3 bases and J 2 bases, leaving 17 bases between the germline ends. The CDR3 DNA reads TGTGCCAGCTCACCCCCGGGGCAAGCGATTACCTACAATGAGCAGTTCTTC. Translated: CASSPPGQAITYNEQFF. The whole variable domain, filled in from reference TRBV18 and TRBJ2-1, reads NAGVMQNPRHLVRRRGQEARLRCSPMKGHSHVYWYRQLPEEGLKFMVYLQKENIIDESGMPKERFSAEFPKEGPSILRIQQVVRGDSAAYFCASSPPGQAITYNEQFFGPGTRLTVL.

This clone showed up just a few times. The CDR3 region has the DNA TGTGCCAGCAGCTTAGAAGGGGGCAACTATGGCTACACCTTC. This codes for CASSLEGGNYGYTF. The chain carries TRBV13 and TRBJ1-2, with 7 bases matching TRBD1. This CDR3 has 14 amino acids. Germline V gene lookup returns CDR1 PRHDT and CDR2 FYEKMQ (reference sequence). Trimming at V came to 1 base and at J to 2 bases, leaving 1 base not matched to a gene.

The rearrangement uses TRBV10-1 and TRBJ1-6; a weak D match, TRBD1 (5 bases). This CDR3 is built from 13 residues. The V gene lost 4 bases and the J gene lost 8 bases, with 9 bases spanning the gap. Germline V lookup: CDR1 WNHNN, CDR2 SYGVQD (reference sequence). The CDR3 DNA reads TGCGCCAGCAGTGTTGGGGACGATTCACCCCTCCACTTT. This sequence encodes CASSVGDDSPLHF.

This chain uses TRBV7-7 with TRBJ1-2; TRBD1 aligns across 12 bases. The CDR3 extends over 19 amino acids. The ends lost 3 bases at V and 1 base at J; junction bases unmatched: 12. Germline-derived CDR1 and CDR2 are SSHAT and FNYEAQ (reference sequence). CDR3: CASSLAGWGQGAFNYGYTF. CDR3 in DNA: TGTGCCAGCAGCTTGGCAGGGTGGGGACAGGGGGCTTTTAACTATGGCTACACCTTC.

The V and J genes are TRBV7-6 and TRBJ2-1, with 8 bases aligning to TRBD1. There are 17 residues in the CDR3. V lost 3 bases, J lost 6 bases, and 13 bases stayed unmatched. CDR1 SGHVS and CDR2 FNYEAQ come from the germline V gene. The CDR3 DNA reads TGTGCCAGCAGCTTCGGGACAGGCAGGACCCCGATCAATGAGCAGTTCTTC. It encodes CASSFGTGRTPINEQFF.

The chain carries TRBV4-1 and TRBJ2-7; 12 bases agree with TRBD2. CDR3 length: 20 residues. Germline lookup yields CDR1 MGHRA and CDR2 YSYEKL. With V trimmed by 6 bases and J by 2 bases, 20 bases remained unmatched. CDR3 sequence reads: CASRKGLRTSGNQGPYEQYF. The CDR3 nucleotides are TGCGCCAGCAGAAAGGGGCTTAGGACTAGCGGGAACCAGGGGCCCTACGAGCAGTACTTC.

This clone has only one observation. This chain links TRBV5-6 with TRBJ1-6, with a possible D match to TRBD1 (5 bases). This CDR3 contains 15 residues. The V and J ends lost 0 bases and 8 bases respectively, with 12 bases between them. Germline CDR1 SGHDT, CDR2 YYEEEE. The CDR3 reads CASSLAEMGDSPLHF. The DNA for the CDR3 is TGTGCCAGCAGCTTGGCCGAAATGGGGGATTCACCCCTCCACTTT.

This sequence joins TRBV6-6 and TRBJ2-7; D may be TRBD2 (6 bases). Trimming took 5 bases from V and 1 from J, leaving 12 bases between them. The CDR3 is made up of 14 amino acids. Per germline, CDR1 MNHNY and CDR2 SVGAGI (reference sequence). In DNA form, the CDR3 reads TGTGCCAGCAGTCCTCAGGGAGGATCCTACGAGCAGTACTTC. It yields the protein CASSPQGGSYEQYF.

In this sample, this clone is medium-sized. CDR3 protein: CASIGFWSNQPQHF. The CDR3 DNA reads as TGTGCCAGCATAGGGTTTTGGAGTAATCAGCCCCAGCATTTT. This sequence joins TRBV7-9 and TRBJ1-5, with D unclear. The germline V gene encodes CDR1 SEHNR and CDR2 FQNEAQ (reference sequence). The CDR3 loop spans 14 amino acids. V gave up 7 bases and J gave up 4 bases, with 14 bases separating them.

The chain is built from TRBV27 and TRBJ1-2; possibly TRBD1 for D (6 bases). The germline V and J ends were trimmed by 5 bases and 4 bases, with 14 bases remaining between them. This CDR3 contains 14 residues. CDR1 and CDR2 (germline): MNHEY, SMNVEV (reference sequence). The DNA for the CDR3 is TGTGCCAGCAGTCCTGCAAGGGGGATCTATGGCTACACCTTC. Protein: CASSPARGIYGYTF.